Below are 9 T cell receptor beta chains sequenced from a single sample in a study of cytomegalovirus exposure and HLA in healthy donors. PCR employed 60 Vbeta and 13 Jbeta primers. This table comes from immunoSEQ multiplex PCR, and its TCRdb copy is limited to in-frame clones, with some not included. Of 94,000 or so clones in the sample, 70% to 80% were seen once. The material sequenced was PBMCs. These receptors all stem from a man aged 55 to 70 in good health and CMV-seronegative.

The rearrangement uses TRBV9 and TRBJ2-5; a possible D gene is TRBD2 (6 bases). Trimming cost V 2 bases and J 4 bases, with 9 bases left between them. Germline V gives CDR1 SGDLS, CDR2 YYNGEE. The CDR3 runs 13 residues. The CDR3, as DNA: TGTGCCAGCAGCGTGTTGGGGGGAGAGACCCAGTACTTC. It encodes CASSVLGGETQYF.

The V call is TRBV6-1, the J call TRBJ1-2; D call uncertain. V lost 3 bases to trimming and J lost 2 bases, with 4 bases between them. The CDR3 loop spans 12 amino acids. The germline gives CDR1 MNHNS, CDR2 SASEGT. CDR3 amino acids: CASSERNYGYTF. The CDR3, as DNA: TGTGCCAGCAGTGAGAGGAACTATGGCTACACCTTC.

The chain joins TRBV7-9 to TRBJ2-1, with 8 bases aligning to TRBD2. The V gene end was trimmed by 1 base and the J gene end by 8 bases; junction bases not matched to a gene: 7. Germline V gene sequence: CDR1 SEHNR, CDR2 FQNEAQ (reference sequence). The CDR3 consists of 15 residues. CDR3 sequence (DNA): TGTGCCAGCAGCTTAGACGGGAGGGCCTTCGATGAGCAGTTCTTC. This codes for CASSLDGRAFDEQFF. The full variable domain, rest sourced from reference TRBV7-9 and TRBJ2-1, is DTGVSQNPRHKITKRGQNVTFRCDPISEHNRLYWYRQTLGQGPEFLTYFQNEAQLEKSRLLSDRFSAERPKGSFSTLEIQRTEQGDSAMYLCASSLDGRAFDEQFFGPGTRLTVL.

The rearrangement links TRBV28 to TRBJ1-2, with a tentative D call TRBD1 (6 bases). V lost 5 bases and J lost 8, with 21 bases in between. Germline V gene sequence: CDR1 MDHEN, CDR2 SYDVKM. This CDR3 has 15 residues. CDR3 DNA sequence: TGTGCCAGCAGTCCAGTTCTACAGGGACGACGAGGCTACACCTTC. Amino acid sequence: CASSPVLQGRRGYTF.

This chain connects TRBV5-6 to TRBJ2-1; 7 nucleotides line up with TRBD1. CDR3 size: 16 residues. Germline V lookup: CDR1 SGHDT, CDR2 YYEEEE. The V gene end was trimmed by 1 base and the J gene end by 4 bases; junction bases not matched to a gene: 8. The CDR3 loop reads CASSLPGRGSYNEQFF. Written as DNA, the CDR3 is TGTGCCAGCAGCTTGCCGGGCAGGGGGAGTTACAATGAGCAGTTCTTC.

The chain combines TRBV2 with TRBJ2-1, with 14 bases identical to TRBD2. Unmatched junction bases numbered 0, after V lost 4 bases and J lost 4 bases. The length of the CDR3 is 15 residues. Germline assignment: CDR1 SNHLY and CDR2 FYNNEI. In DNA form, the CDR3 reads TGTGCCAGCAGTGGGACTAGCGGGGGGTACAATGAGCAGTTCTTC. Translating gives CASSGTSGGYNEQFF.

DNA of the CDR3: TGTGCCAGCAGCTTAGCCTCCGTGGCCTCCTACGAGCAGTACTTC. It translates to CASSLASVASYEQYF. The chain has TRBV7-2 and TRBJ2-7; no clear D. V dropped 0 bases and J dropped 0 bases, with 9 bases sitting between them. The length of the CDR3 is 15 residues. The V gene's germline CDR1 is SGHTA and CDR2 FQGNSA.

This chain uses TRBV11-2 with TRBJ1-1; D ambiguous. The CDR3 runs to 14 residues. Between the trimmed V and J ends, which lost 0 bases and 2 bases, there was a span of 7 bases. CDR1 and CDR2 (germline): SGHAT, FQNNGV. CDR3 DNA: TGTGCCAGCAGCTTAGAAAGACTTAACACTGAAGCTTTCTTT. It specifies CASSLERLNTEAFF.

This clone has only one observation. The junction shows a germline mismatch at one end, possibly a read error. The V call is TRBV2, the J call TRBJ2-5; D is perhaps TRBD1 (5 bases). CDR3 length equals 14 residues. Germline lookup yields CDR1 SNHLY and CDR2 FYNNEI. The CDR3 coding sequence is TGTGCAAGCAGTGAAGGAAGGGGTGGAGAGACCCAGTACTTC. The encoded protein is CASSEGRGGETQYF.